The subject of this entry is one TCR beta chain. Assay: immunoSEQ multiplex PCR; the TCRdb copy retains only in-frame clones and omits some. The repertoire holds 85,000 to 95,000 clones, with approximately 82% as singletons. Trimming left V 0 bases short and J 4 bases short, with 9 bases between. Per germline, CDR1 MNHEY and CDR2 SVGAGI. The CDR3 is made up of 14 amino acids. The data stem from a study of radiotherapy plus CTLA-4 blockade in lung cancer. Here the sequenced sample was peripheral blood, taken from a patient treated with radiotherapy plus ipilimumab. The sequence derives from a human donor with non-small cell lung cancer that progressed on radiotherapy plus ipilimumab. J is TRBJ1-1 and V is TRBV6-5, with D tentatively TRBD1 (5 bases). Here the CDR3 DNA reads TGTGCCAGCAGTTACTCGCAGGGCGGCACTGAAGCTTTCTTT. This translates into CASSYSQGGTEAFF.